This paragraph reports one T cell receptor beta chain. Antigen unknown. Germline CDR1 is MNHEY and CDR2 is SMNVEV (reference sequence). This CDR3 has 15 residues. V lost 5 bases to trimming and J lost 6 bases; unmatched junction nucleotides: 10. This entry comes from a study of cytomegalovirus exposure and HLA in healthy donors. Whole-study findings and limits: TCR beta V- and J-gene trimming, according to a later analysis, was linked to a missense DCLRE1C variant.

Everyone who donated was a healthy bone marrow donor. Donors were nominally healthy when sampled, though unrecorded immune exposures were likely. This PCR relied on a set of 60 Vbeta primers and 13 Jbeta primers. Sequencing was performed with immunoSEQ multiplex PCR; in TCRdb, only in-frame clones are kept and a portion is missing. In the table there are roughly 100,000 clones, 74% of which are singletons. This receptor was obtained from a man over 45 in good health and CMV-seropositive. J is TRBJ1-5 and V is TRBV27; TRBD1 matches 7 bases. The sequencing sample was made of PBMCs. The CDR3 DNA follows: TGTGCCAGCAGTCTCTATGAGGGGGCTGCTCAGCCCCAGCATTTT. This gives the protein CASSLYEGAAQPQHF.